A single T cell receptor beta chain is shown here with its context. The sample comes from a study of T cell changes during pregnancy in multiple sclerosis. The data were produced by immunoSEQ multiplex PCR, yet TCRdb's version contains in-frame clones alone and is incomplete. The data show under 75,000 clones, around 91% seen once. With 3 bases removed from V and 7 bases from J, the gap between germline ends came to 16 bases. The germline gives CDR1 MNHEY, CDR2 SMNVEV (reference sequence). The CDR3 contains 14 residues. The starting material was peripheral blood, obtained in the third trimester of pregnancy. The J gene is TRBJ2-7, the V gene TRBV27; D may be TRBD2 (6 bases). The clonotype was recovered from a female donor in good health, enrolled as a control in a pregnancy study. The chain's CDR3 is CASSLRSLGREQYF. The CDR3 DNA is TGTGCCAGCAGTTTGAGGAGCTTGGGGAGGGAGCAGTACTTC.